Given below is one T cell receptor (beta chain) in context. Its antigen remains unidentified. Collection of around 9.3 milliliters of peripheral blood was performed for each donor. The CDR3 spans 16 residues. Per germline, CDR1 MGHRA and CDR2 YSYEKL. V was cut by 2 bases and J by 8 bases, with 19 bases left in between. The sample originates from a study of blood T cells in healthy people across ages. Study-level points and caveats: Estimated diversity across one million T cells was deemed an underestimate.

Through a sample-barcoded 5' primer and a J-beta primer mix, a second PCR was run for about 6 to 11 cycles. TCRdb reprocessed the 5' RACE reads with MiXCR, giving one entry per CDR3 protein. The data hold approximately 1.5 million distinct CDR3 sequences, with roughly 43% observed a single time. Input material: blood. The chain couples TRBV4-1 to TRBJ2-1, with D perhaps matching TRBD2 (5 bases). The receptor comes from a woman aged 18-29 years in good health. As DNA, the CDR3 is TGCGCCAGCAGCCAAAGCGGCGGGTCGCTGGTCTATGAGCAGTTCTTC. This codes for CASSQSGGSLVYEQFF.